The 21 T cell receptor beta chains below come from one sample, sequenced in a study of T cell responses to AZD1222 COVID-19 vaccine (dated by TCRdb to the early 2020s). Library generation was performed with the immunoSEQ multiplex PCR assay. Sourced from immuneACCESS, this table was stored by TCRdb with only in-frame sequences that have V and J called. A share of the clones is absent; for the studies checked, an unresolved V gene accounts for under half, and the remainder has no known explanation. In this sample the table shows around 99,000 clones, approximately 86% of which occur a single time. The ten largest clonotypes hold approximately 4% of the sample. Read against the paper, the sample's time point label means: baseline before first vaccination. Material: peripheral blood, obtained on day 0 of AZD1222 vaccination. Receptor source: an adult in good health.

The chain uses TRBV9 and TRBJ2-5; a weak D match, TRBD2 (5 bases). This CDR3 spans 15 amino acids. CDR1 and CDR2 from the germline V gene are SGDLS and YYNGEE. The V end lost 5 bases, the J end lost 5 bases, and 19 bases lay between the germline ends. CDR3 protein: CASSNRTEVVETQYF. CDR3 coding DNA: TGTGCCAGCAGTAATAGGACGGAGGTGGTGGAGACCCAGTACTTC.

Only one count was recorded for this clone. The chain combines TRBV6-5 with TRBJ2-7, with D unclear. CDR3 size: 12 residues. Between the trimmed V and J ends, which lost 0 bases and 7 bases, there was a span of 7 bases. CDR1 is MNHEY, CDR2 SVGAGI, per germline. CDR3 amino acids: CASSYSMREQYF. For the CDR3, the DNA is TGTGCCAGCAGTTACTCGATGCGGGAGCAGTACTTC.

This chain connects TRBV27 to TRBJ1-1; TRBD1 aligns across 12 bases. The CDR3 totals 17 residues. From germline, CDR1 is MNHEY and CDR2 SMNVEV (reference sequence). The V and J ends lost 6 bases and 5 bases, in that order; junction bases with no gene match: 13. Here the CDR3 DNA reads TGTGCCAGCAGCAGAAACCGGGACAGGGGGCGGTTGACTGAAGCTTTCTTT. Protein product: CASSRNRDRGRLTEAFF.

The J gene is TRBJ1-4, the V gene TRBV5-4; D possibly corresponds to TRBD1 (6 bases). The germline gives CDR1 SGHNT, CDR2 YYREEE (reference sequence). The CDR3 spans 14 residues. V lost 5 bases and J lost 5, with 13 bases in between. CDR3 DNA: TGTGCCAGCAGTCCCGGACAGAAGAATGAAAAACTGTTTTTT. Translation: CASSPGQKNEKLFF.

The genes are TRBV5-1 and TRBJ2-3; the D gene is possibly TRBD2 (5 bases). CDR1 is SGHRS, CDR2 YFSETQ, per germline. There are 13 residues in the CDR3. Trimming removed 0 bases at V and 6 bases at J, with 8 bases between. The CDR3 spells CASSLGRADTQYF. The CDR3 DNA follows: TGCGCCAGCAGCTTGGGGCGGGCCGATACGCAGTATTTT.

This chain uses TRBV7-2 with TRBJ2-1; D unclear. The germline gives CDR1 SGHTA, CDR2 FQGNSA. V was cut by 3 bases and J by 3 bases, with 6 bases left in between. The length of the CDR3 is 13 residues. The CDR3 DNA reads TGTGCCAGCAGCTTCGACCACTACAATGAGCAGTTCTTC. As protein: CASSFDHYNEQFF.

The rearrangement links TRBV6-1 to TRBJ1-6, with no clear D. Trimming removed 3 bases at V and 4 bases at J, with 13 bases between. Germline CDR1 MNHNS, CDR2 SASEGT. CDR3 length equals 16 residues. The CDR3 protein is CASSDPLGFYNSPLHF. The CDR3 DNA sequence: TGTGCCAGCAGTGATCCCCTAGGGTTTTATAATTCACCCCTCCACTTT.

The chain joins TRBV19 to TRBJ1-5, with D possibly matching TRBD1 (6 bases). The CDR3 is 15 residues long. Germline V gives CDR1 LNHDA, CDR2 SQIVND (reference sequence). V lost 7 bases and J lost 4, with 17 bases in between. CDR3 sequence reads: CASTRGGLWNQPQHF. CDR3 bases: TGTGCCAGTACACGTGGGGGGCTTTGGAATCAGCCCCAGCATTTT.

J is TRBJ2-1 and V is TRBV4-1; D call uncertain. Germline CDR1 is MGHRA and CDR2 is YSYEKL. CDR3 length equals 16 residues. Deletions cut 1 base from V and 0 bases from J, with 10 bases between. The chain's CDR3 is CASSQAVGSSYNEQFF. As DNA, the CDR3 is TGCGCCAGCAGCCAAGCCGTGGGCAGCTCCTACAATGAGCAGTTCTTC.

The chain links TRBV11-3 to TRBJ2-3; the match to TRBD2 covers 8 bases. The V and J ends lost 5 bases and 2 bases, in that order; junction bases with no gene match: 6. There are 15 residues in the CDR3. The germline gives CDR1 SGHNT, CDR2 YENEEA. The chain's CDR3 is CASSPRAGDTDTQYF. CDR3 sequence (DNA): TGTGCCAGCAGCCCCAGAGCGGGGGACACAGATACGCAGTATTTT.

V usage is TRBV5-5 and J usage is TRBJ1-1; the match to TRBD1 covers 8 bases. This CDR3 comprises 14 residues. Germline values: CDR1 SGHKS, CDR2 YYEKEE (reference sequence). With V trimmed by 9 bases and J by 1 base, 8 bases remained unmatched. CDR3 bases: TGTGCCACCGAGTCCAGGGGGCGGAACACTGAAGCTTTCTTT. Protein sequence: CATESRGRNTEAFF.

CDR3 protein: CASRQAGRSYNEQFF. The CDR3 nucleotides are TGTGCCAGCAGGCAAGCGGGACGTTCCTACAATGAGCAGTTCTTC. This chain connects TRBV28 to TRBJ2-1, with TRBD2 matching over 7 bases. The V gene end was trimmed by 6 bases and the J gene end by 1 base; junction bases not matched to a gene: 6. Germline CDR1 reads MDHEN; CDR2 reads SYDVKM. This CDR3 comprises 15 residues. The complete variable domain, with remaining parts taken from reference TRBV28 and TRBJ2-1, reads DVKVTQSSRYLVKRTGEKVFLECVQDMDHENMFWYRQDPGLGLRLIYFSYDVKMKEKGDIPEGYSVSREKKERFSLILESASTNQTSMYLCASRQAGRSYNEQFFGPGTRLTVL.

The chain joins TRBV5-1 to TRBJ1-1; D not resolved. The CDR3 is 14 amino acids. V was cut by 0 bases and J by 1 base, with 7 bases left in between. Germline V gene data show CDR1 as SGHRS and CDR2 as YFSETQ. The CDR3 protein is CASSLEVRNTEAFF. The CDR3 DNA reads TGCGCCAGCAGCTTGGAGGTCCGGAACACTGAAGCTTTCTTT. Combining the CDR3 with reference TRBV5-1 and TRBJ1-1 gives the whole variable domain KAGVTQTPRYLIKTRGQQVTLSCSPISGHRSVSWYQQTPGQGLQFLFEYFSETQRNKGNFPGRFSGRQFSNSRSEMNVSTLELGDSALYLCASSLEVRNTEAFFGQGTRLTVV.

The J gene is TRBJ2-7, the V gene TRBV27, with a tentative D call TRBD1 (5 bases). Looked up from germline, CDR1 is MNHEY and CDR2 is SMNVEV (reference sequence). The CDR3 has 13 residues. V was cut by 6 bases and J by 0 bases, with 9 bases left in between. CDR3 sequence: CASSLRVSYEQYF. CDR3 DNA: TGTGCCAGCAGCCTCAGGGTCTCCTACGAGCAGTACTTC.

J is TRBJ2-7 and V is TRBV10-3; unclear D gene. In germline, CDR1 is ENHRY, CDR2 SYGVKD. Trimming removed 10 bases at V and 0 bases at J, with 16 bases between. The CDR3 contains 14 residues. As DNA, the CDR3 is TGTGCCACCAAGGGTGCGGAGAGCTCCTACGAGCAGTACTTC. Translated, it gives CATKGAESSYEQYF.

This chain links TRBV15 with TRBJ1-6; tentative D call: TRBD1 (6 bases). The ends were cut back, 9 bases at V and 7 bases at J, with 16 bases in the middle. This CDR3 region has 14 residues. The germline gives CDR1 LNHNV, CDR2 YYDKDF (reference sequence). CDR3 loop: CATWSGDMNSPLHF. The CDR3 DNA reads TGTGCCACATGGTCAGGGGATATGAATTCACCCCTCCACTTT.

The chain recombines TRBV6-5 with TRBJ2-5, with TRBD2 matching 7 bases. The CDR3 length is 15 residues. Germline CDR1 reads MNHEY; CDR2 reads SVGAGI. The trim removed 7 bases at V and 5 bases at J, leaving 13 bases unmatched. CDR3 residues: CASKGEAGQRETQYF. In DNA, the CDR3 is TGTGCCAGCAAGGGAGAAGCGGGGCAGAGGGAGACCCAGTACTTC.

This sequence joins TRBV9 and TRBJ1-1; 8 nucleotides align to TRBD1. Germline CDR1 reads SGDLS; CDR2 reads YYNGEE. The V segment lost 0 bases and the J segment 0 bases; nucleotides outside the gene matches: 1. CDR3 length: 15 residues. The CDR3 DNA reads TGTGCCAGCAGCGTAGACAGGGGGGTGAACACTGAAGCTTTCTTT. This translates into CASSVDRGVNTEAFF.

The chain couples TRBV25-1 to TRBJ1-2, with no clear D. Germline V gene sequence: CDR1 MGHDK, CDR2 SYGVNS. Between the trimmed V and J ends, which lost 11 bases and 3 bases, there was a span of 16 bases. This CDR3 has 13 amino acids. The CDR3 DNA reads as TGTGCCTCAGCGTTTGGGGTCGACTATGGCTACACCTTC. Translation gives CASAFGVDYGYTF.

The V call is TRBV5-1, the J call TRBJ2-5; D perhaps matches TRBD1 (5 bases). The CDR3 covers 14 residues. V dropped 4 bases and J dropped 4 bases, with 14 bases sitting between them. Looked up from germline, CDR1 is SGHRS and CDR2 is YFSETQ. The CDR3 DNA reads TGCGCCAGCAGCAATTCCCGTCAGGGAGAGACCCAGTACTTC. It specifies CASSNSRQGETQYF.

The chain combines TRBV2 with TRBJ1-5, with a tentative D call TRBD1 (5 bases). V dropped 6 bases and J dropped 1 base, with 16 bases sitting between them. The CDR3 has 16 amino acids. The germline gives CDR1 SNHLY, CDR2 FYNNEI. The CDR3 DNA follows: TGTGCCAGCAGAGAGCAGGGTTTTTTGAGCAATCAGCCCCAGCATTTT. Protein sequence: CASREQGFLSNQPQHF. The full variable domain, rest sourced from reference TRBV2 and TRBJ1-5, is EPEVTQTPSHQVTQMGQEVILRCVPISNHLYFYWYRQILGQKVEFLVSFYNNEISEKSEIFDDQFSVERPDGSNFTLKIRSTKLEDSAMYFCASREQGFLSNQPQHFGDGTRLSIL.